A selection of T cell receptor beta chains follows, all from one sample in a study of T cells after yellow fever vaccination. TCRdb itself ran the 5' RACE reads through MiXCR, one entry per CDR3 protein. Of more than 25,000 distinct CDR3 sequences in the sample, around 5.5% were seen once. This sample comprised PBMCs, either bulk or a sorted T-cell subset (CD4+, CD8+, memory, or dextramer-sorted; not recorded which), obtained 15 days after the yellow fever booster vaccination. These receptors came from a man aged 25 to 40 who received the YFV17D yellow fever vaccine. Each CDR3 is given without its conserved first and last residue. The D gene is left open where the match is weak. Size tells how often a clone was seen, or its class if it is expanded.

j_call | d_call | clone_size | v_call | cdr3_aa
TRBJ2-5 | TRBD2 | many | TRBV7-2 | ASSSLAGEETQY
TRBJ2-7 | - | many | TRBV20-1 | SARVRRGGGDEQY
TRBJ2-3 | - | many | TRBV20-1 | SARDLNGGTDTQY
TRBJ1-1 | - | many | TRBV29-1 | SVTHGSGRGLNTEAF
TRBJ2-7 | TRBD2 | many | TRBV28 | ASSHHSGSGDEQY
TRBJ2-3 | - | many | TRBV30 | AWSLLATDTQY
TRBJ2-1 | - | many | TRBV24-1 | ATSDISDSLNEQF
TRBJ2-1 | - | many | TRBV29-1 | SAGGDSYNEQF
TRBJ2-1 | - | many | TRBV6-1 | ASSQGLTDYNEQF
TRBJ2-1 | TRBD2 | many | TRBV25-1 | ASSASGGRPNEQF
TRBJ2-1 | TRBD2 | many | TRBV7-2 | ASSLIGTSGTGSYNEQF